This T cell receptor beta chain was recovered during a study of cytomegalovirus exposure and HLA in healthy donors. Regarding the study as a whole: Immune exposure information available was restricted to CMV serostatus.

Notes on this clone: Its antigen remains unidentified.

The study ran its PCR with 60 Vbeta and 13 Jbeta primers. Clones were read by immunoSEQ multiplex PCR, and TCRdb kept only the in-frame ones, dropping some. Here the sample spans roughly 180,000 clones, 75% being singletons. From germline, CDR1 is SGHDT and CDR2 YYEEEE. V gave up 4 bases and J gave up 2 bases; unmatched junction bases: 2. CDR3 length: 13 amino acids. The chain employs TRBV5-6 and TRBJ2-7; 8 bases match TRBD1. The TCR was taken from a woman between 40 and 50 years old in good health and CMV-seropositive. Sequenced: PBMCs. The DNA of the CDR3 is TGTGCCAGCAGCAGGACAGGGACCTACGAGCAGTACTTC. Encoded protein: CASSRTGTYEQYF.